Below, 25 T cell receptor beta chains from the same sample are listed, as sequenced in a study of cytomegalovirus exposure and HLA in healthy donors. The PCR had 60 Vbeta and 13 Jbeta primers. Here immunoSEQ multiplex PCR was the method, and the copy in TCRdb shows in-frame clones only, minus some. The table lists approximately 220,000 clones, 70% to 80% of them singletons. The specimen was PBMCs. These receptors were taken from a woman aged 25 to 45 in good health and CMV-seronegative.

This clone has just one count. The genes are TRBV5-1 and TRBJ2-3; 14 bases are a match to TRBD2. The germline V gene has CDR1 SGHRS and CDR2 YFSETQ. There are 18 residues in the CDR3. V was pared by 4 bases and J by 1 base, with 8 bases of the junction left unmatched. The CDR3 spells CASSLTSGREWGTDTQYF. CDR3 DNA: TGCGCCAGCAGCCTGACTAGCGGGAGGGAATGGGGCACAGATACGCAGTATTTT.

The rearrangement links TRBV19 to TRBJ1-1, with 7 bases fitting TRBD1. Germline trimming cut 3 bases from V and 3 bases from J; bases unmatched to any gene: 4. Per germline, CDR1 LNHDA and CDR2 SQIVND (reference sequence). The CDR3 has 14 residues. As DNA, the CDR3 is TGTGCCAGTAGTATTACAGGGGTGGACACTGAAGCTTTCTTT. Encoded protein: CASSITGVDTEAFF.

Only a few counts were recorded for this clone. The chain uses TRBV7-8 and TRBJ2-1; D gene uncertain. Looked up from germline, CDR1 is SGHVS and CDR2 is FQNEAQ. V dropped 4 bases and J dropped 10 bases, with 20 bases sitting between them. The CDR3 runs to 15 residues. CDR3 nucleotides: TGTGCCAGCAGCTCGTCTGGGCCCCTGACCGGCGAGCAGTTCTTC. Amino acids: CASSSSGPLTGEQFF.

The CDR3 here is CARSSQTRENTEAFF. The DNA of the CDR3 is TGTGCCAGAAGCTCCCAGACACGCGAAAACACTGAAGCTTTCTTT. The chain couples TRBV5-3 to TRBJ1-1, with unresolved D. TRBV5-3 is given ORF status, its function remaining uncertain. The CDR3 extends over 15 amino acids. Trimming shortened V by 3 bases and J by 2 bases, and 14 bases separated the two germline ends.

J is TRBJ2-5 and V is TRBV19; TRBD2 matches at 10 bases. The CDR3 covers 15 residues. The V gene's germline CDR1 is LNHDA and CDR2 SQIVND (reference sequence). With V trimmed by 11 bases and J by 5 bases, 14 bases remained unmatched. The CDR3 bases are TGTGCCTCTAGGGAGCTAGCGGGAGATGTGGAGACCCAGTACTTC. Its protein product is CASRELAGDVETQYF.

This clone was detected once. J is TRBJ2-1 and V is TRBV27; 8 nucleotides line up with TRBD2. Germline CDR1 MNHEY, CDR2 SMNVEV (reference sequence). The junction had 5 bases not matched to a gene; V was cut back by 2 bases and J by 2 bases. CDR3 size: 16 residues. CDR3 sequence: CASSLNGAGAYNEQFF. The CDR3 DNA follows: TGTGCCAGCAGTTTAAATGGAGCGGGAGCCTACAATGAGCAGTTCTTC.

The chain couples TRBV5-4 to TRBJ2-1; no firm D call. Germline-derived CDR1 and CDR2 are SGHNT and YYREEE (reference sequence). The V end was cut by 0 bases, the J end by 0 bases, with 10 bases between. There are 16 residues in the CDR3. In nucleotides, the CDR3 is TGTGCCAGCAGCTTGGATGCCCCTAGCTCCTACAATGAGCAGTTCTTC. Its translation is CASSLDAPSSYNEQFF.

This clone was observed a single time. The chain links TRBV5-1 to TRBJ2-3; 10 bases line up with TRBD2. Germline V gives CDR1 SGHRS, CDR2 YFSETQ. V shed 4 bases and J 0 bases; nucleotides not matched to a gene: 11. The CDR3 is 18 residues long. The CDR3 DNA sequence: TGCGCCAGCAGCCCCAAGCGGGGGGGCCTGCCGAGCACAGATACGCAGTATTTT. Its translation is CASSPKRGGLPSTDTQYF.

This chain links TRBV6-5 with TRBJ2-6; no reliable D call. Trimming stripped 0 bases from V and 2 bases from J, with 8 bases between. CDR1 MNHEY and CDR2 SVGAGI come from the germline V gene. This CDR3 is 16 amino acids long. CDR3 protein: CASSYSRRAGANVLTF. In nucleotides, the CDR3 is TGTGCCAGCAGTTACTCGAGAAGAGCTGGGGCCAACGTCCTGACTTTC.

This clone turned up a few times. V usage is TRBV7-9 and J usage is TRBJ1-5, with TRBD1 as a possible D gene (5 bases). CDR1 SEHNR and CDR2 FQNEAQ come from the germline V gene (reference sequence). The CDR3 length is 14 residues. The V end was cut by 5 bases, the J end by 7 bases, with 15 bases between. The CDR3: CASSHDSASQPQHF. CDR3 in DNA: TGTGCCAGCAGCCACGACAGCGCCTCGCAGCCCCAGCATTTT.

The CDR3 region has the DNA TGTGCCAGCAGCCAAGGCGAAGTGAAGGGAGACTATGGCTACACCTTC. Encoded protein: CASSQGEVKGDYGYTF. The chain uses TRBV14 and TRBJ1-2; D call uncertain. The CDR3 consists of 16 residues. The germline V gene encodes CDR1 SGHDN and CDR2 FVKESK. Trimming removed 1 base at V and 3 bases at J, with 15 bases between. Looking up the rest from reference TRBV14 and TRBJ1-2 gives the full variable domain: EAGVTQFPSHSVIEKGQTVTLRCDPISGHDNLYWYRRVMGKEIKFLLHFVKESKQDESGMPNNRFLAERTGGTYSTLKVQPAELEDSGVYFCASSQGEVKGDYGYTFGSGTRLTVV.

The chain joins TRBV6-1 to TRBJ2-6; tentatively, D is TRBD1 (6 bases). The germline gives CDR1 MNHNS, CDR2 SASEGT. V lost 4 bases, J lost 0 bases, and 13 bases lay in between. The CDR3 loop spans 17 amino acids. The CDR3 reads CASSVWTASSGANVLTF. For the CDR3, the DNA is TGTGCCAGCAGTGTTTGGACAGCGAGCTCTGGGGCCAACGTCCTGACTTTC.

The chain combines TRBV11-2 with TRBJ1-1, with a weak D call TRBD1 (5 bases). The germline gives CDR1 SGHAT, CDR2 FQNNGV. This CDR3 region has 11 residues. V lost 4 bases and J 13 bases, leaving 13 bases between the germline ends. CDR3 sequence reads: CASSSGGSDFF. CDR3 sequence (DNA): TGTGCCAGCAGCTCGGGGGGATCGGATTTCTTT.

This clone was detected only once. CDR3 sequence reads: CASKAPLAEQYF. As DNA, the CDR3 is TGTGCCAGCAAAGCCCCCCTAGCCGAGCAGTACTTC. The gene calls are TRBV28 and TRBJ2-7, with D perhaps matching TRBD2 (5 bases). Germline V lookup: CDR1 MDHEN, CDR2 SYDVKM. V was clipped by 7 bases and J by 6 bases, with 13 bases between them. The CDR3 is made up of 12 amino acids.

This rearrangement joins TRBV4-1 to TRBJ2-3, with D perhaps matching TRBD2 (7 bases). CDR1 is MGHRA and CDR2 is YSYEKL in the germline V gene. V lost 1 base and J 4 bases, leaving 9 bases between the germline ends. The CDR3 covers 14 residues. CDR3 DNA: TGCGCCAGCAGCCAAGGGGGGGGCCCAGATACGCAGTATTTT. This encodes CASSQGGGPDTQYF.

The genes are TRBV5-4 and TRBJ2-7; 9 bases line up with TRBD1. The germline CDR1 and CDR2 sequences are SGHNT and YYREEE (reference sequence). With V trimmed by 4 bases and J by 6 bases, 11 bases remained unmatched. The CDR3 extends over 15 amino acids. The CDR3 protein is CASSPWGTGQSEQYF. The CDR3 DNA sequence: TGTGCCAGCAGCCCATGGGGGACAGGGCAAAGCGAGCAGTACTTC.

This chain connects TRBV7-2 to TRBJ2-5; 11 positions agree with TRBD2. TRBJ2-7 explains the end of the DNA better; the J call may be wrong. In germline, CDR1 is SGHTA, CDR2 FQGNSA. The CDR3 runs 16 residues. The CDR3 nucleotides are TGTGCCAGCAGCCAAGAATTTAGCGGGGGGGCCAACGAGCAGTACTTC. Its translation is CASSQEFSGGANEQYF.

This clone was counted only a few times. The chain couples TRBV4-2 to TRBJ1-5; unclear D gene. Trimming shortened V by 0 bases and J by 0 bases, and 12 bases separated the two germline ends. CDR1 LGHNA and CDR2 YNFKEQ come from the germline V gene. The CDR3 extends over 17 amino acids. CDR3 DNA: TGTGCCAGCAGCCAAGAAATCTTCGCCAGTAGCAATCAGCCCCAGCATTTT. Translating it yields CASSQEIFASSNQPQHF.

The chain couples TRBV2 to TRBJ2-3; the D gene is possibly TRBD2 (5 bases). Germline V gives CDR1 SNHLY, CDR2 FYNNEI. V lost 5 bases, J lost 3 bases, and 9 bases lay in between. The CDR3 is made up of 13 amino acids. The CDR3 loop reads CASSSWETDTQYF. DNA of the CDR3: TGTGCCAGCAGTAGTTGGGAGACAGATACGCAGTATTTT.

The chain joins TRBV7-3 to TRBJ2-2, with 7 bases matching TRBD1. This CDR3 is built from 15 residues. The ends lost 5 bases at V and 3 bases at J; junction bases unmatched: 6. Germline CDR1 and CDR2: SGHTA and FQGTGA. CDR3 DNA: TGTGCCAGCAGCCCTGGGGACAGTTACACCGGGGAGCTGTTTTTT. It yields the protein CASSPGDSYTGELFF.

This clone was picked up one time. The chain links TRBV6-1 to TRBJ2-1; 12 bases agree with TRBD2. The germline gives CDR1 MNHNS, CDR2 SASEGT. The length of the CDR3 is 14 residues. V lost 8 bases, J lost 6 bases, and 5 bases stayed unmatched. The CDR3 nucleotides are TGTGCCAGCTCCCGACTAGCGGGAGTCAATGAGCAGTTCTTC. It yields the protein CASSRLAGVNEQFF.

The gene calls are TRBV6-6 and TRBJ1-1; no clear D gene. V lost 7 bases and J lost 4, with 10 bases in between. The CDR3 consists of 12 residues. Per germline, CDR1 MNHNY and CDR2 SVGAGI (reference sequence). The CDR3 spells CASTQRLTEAFF. The CDR3 DNA follows: TGTGCCAGCACCCAGCGGCTCACTGAAGCTTTCTTT.

The V and J genes are TRBV5-4 and TRBJ1-1; 9 bases map to TRBD1. The CDR3 is 16 residues long. In germline, CDR1 is SGHNT, CDR2 YYREEE (reference sequence). Trimming at V came to 3 bases and at J to 4 bases, leaving 10 bases not matched to a gene. This CDR3 reads CASSSKPTGGSTEAFF. CDR3 nucleotides: TGTGCCAGCAGCTCGAAACCGACAGGGGGGAGCACTGAAGCTTTCTTT.

The chain recombines TRBV30 with TRBJ1-2, with a tentative D call TRBD1 (5 bases). Trimming left V 1 base short and J 8 bases short, with 20 bases between. The CDR3 runs 15 residues. CDR1 and CDR2 (germline): GTSNPN, SVGIG (reference sequence). The CDR3 loop reads CAWSADTRLAGGYTF. CDR3 DNA: TGTGCCTGGAGTGCGGACACACGCCTGGCCGGGGGCTACACCTTC. The full variable domain, rest sourced from reference TRBV30 and TRBJ1-2, is SQTIHQWPATLVQPVGSPLSLECTVEGTSNPNLYWYRQAAGRGLQLLFYSVGIGQISSEVPQNLSASRPQDRQFILSSKKLLLSDSGFYLCAWSADTRLAGGYTFGSGTRLTVV.

CDR3 nucleotides: TGTGCCAGCACTCTCCGGGACAGGGGATGGAATGGCTACACCTTC. It is translated as CASTLRDRGWNGYTF. The chain carries TRBV5-6 and TRBJ1-2; 10 bases align to TRBD1. CDR1 SGHDT and CDR2 YYEEEE come from the germline V gene. V was pared by 6 bases and J by 6 bases, with 11 bases of the junction left unmatched. The CDR3 spans 15 residues.